This TCR beta chain was captured by sequencing in a study of low-dose radiotherapy and immunotherapy resistance in tumors. The overall study: Fractions of 0.5 Gy went to Cohort 1 every 2 weeks, totaling 6.5 Gy. The regimen for patients comprised intravenous nivolumab 240 mg every two weeks plus intravenous ipilimumab 1 mg/kg every six weeks.

The CDR3 runs to 15 residues. From germline, CDR1 is LNHDA and CDR2 SQIVND (reference sequence). V was clipped by 8 bases and J by 6 bases; unmatched bases: 14. The donors' regimen was nivolumab, ipilimumab, aspirin, low-dose cyclophosphamide and low-dose radiotherapy. Patients deemed eligible presented with advanced solid tumors lacking tumor-infiltrating lymphocytes. First-strand cDNA used TRAV- and TRBV-specific primers, covering alpha and beta chains. TCR amplification involved around 22 PCR cycles with a constant-region primer and V-primer adapter. From the reads, TCRdb called clonotypes with MiXCR, one entry per CDR3 protein. The table shows some 6,200 distinct CDR3 sequences, with approximately 78% occurring only once.

This sequence joins TRBV19 and TRBJ2-7; 9 bases agree with TRBD2. The receptor was derived from a human donor with advanced metastatic prostate, ovarian, gallbladder or colorectal cancer (not recorded which). This table probably holds off-target reads from a library built for another chain. The CDR3 spells CASGPRSGRGGEQYF. The CDR3 nucleotides read TGTGCCAGTGGCCCCCGTAGCGGGAGAGGCGGCGAGCAGTACTTC.